Below, 4 T cell receptor beta chains from the same sample are listed, as sequenced in a study of early T cells in non-severe SARS-CoV-2 infection. MiXCR was run by TCRdb on the 5' RACE reads, yielding one entry per CDR3 protein. The table includes approximately 67,000 distinct CDR3 sequences, roughly 12% detected once. Material for sequencing was whole blood. These receptors all stem from an adult who was a healthcare worker with PCR-confirmed SARS-CoV-2 infection or an uninfected control (not recorded which).

This clonotype showed up many times. The chain carries TRBV6-5 and TRBJ1-2; TRBD1 matches 8 bases. This CDR3 has 16 residues. CDR1 is MNHEY and CDR2 is SVGAGI in the germline V gene. V was clipped by 5 bases and J by 4 bases; unmatched bases: 12. CDR3 DNA: TGTGCCAGCAGTGAACGACAGGGGTTGATTAGCTATGGCTACACCTTC. Residues: CASSERQGLISYGYTF.

This clonotype has just a few counts. The chain employs TRBV24-1 and TRBJ2-6, with D uncertain. V lost 4 bases to trimming and J lost 0 bases, with 9 bases between them. Germline-derived CDR1 and CDR2 are KGHDR and SFDVKD. The CDR3 sequence is 16 residues long. The CDR3 DNA reads TGTGCCACCAGTGACCTACACCCCTCTGGGGCCAACGTCCTGACTTTC. As protein: CATSDLHPSGANVLTF.

This clonotype was counted many times. The chain links TRBV7-9 to TRBJ2-2, with D maybe TRBD2 (6 bases). The germline V gene has CDR1 SEHNR and CDR2 FQNEAQ (reference sequence). The V end lost 6 bases, the J end lost 5 bases, and 22 bases lay between the germline ends. The CDR3 loop spans 17 amino acids. The DNA for the CDR3 is TGTGCCAGCAGGGGCACCGGGACTTCCCTGGAGACCGGGGAGCTGTTTTTT. This encodes CASRGTGTSLETGELFF.

This sequence joins TRBV5-1 and TRBJ1-1, with D hard to call. Germline V gene data show CDR1 as SGHRS and CDR2 as YFSETQ. This CDR3 region has 14 residues. The V end was cut by 4 bases, the J end by 4 bases, with 14 bases between. CDR3 amino acids: CASSLEGIGTEAFF. DNA for the CDR3: TGCGCCAGCAGCCTGGAGGGTATAGGCACTGAAGCTTTCTTT.